The 24 T cell receptor beta chains presented below share a single source sample, sequenced in a study of neurological immune-mediated disorders. TCRdb re-derived calls from the 5' RACE reads in MiXCR, one entry per CDR3 protein. The repertoire holds 85,000 to 90,000 distinct CDR3 sequences, with under 4.5% as singletons. What was sequenced was PBMCs. The receptors originated from a woman in her 50s with multiple sclerosis.

The table lists this clonotype with many counts. The chain joins TRBV5-1 to TRBJ2-3; 13 bases map to TRBD2. V lost 0 bases and J lost 9; bases outside the gene matches: 10. The germline CDR1 and CDR2 sequences are SGHRS and YFSETQ. The length of the CDR3 is 17 residues. The CDR3: CASSLESTSGGAWTQYF. The CDR3 DNA is TGCGCCAGCAGCTTGGAATCTACTAGCGGGGGGGCGTGGACGCAGTATTTT.

This clonotype has ten or more counts. The gene calls are TRBV20-1 and TRBJ2-3; 10 nucleotides agree with TRBD1. This CDR3 is built from 13 residues. Unmatched junction bases numbered 0, after V lost 3 bases and J lost 3 bases. From germline, CDR1 is DFQATT and CDR2 SNEGSKA (reference sequence). The CDR3 coding sequence is TGCAGTGCTAGGGGACAGGGGACAGATACGCAGTATTTT. Translating gives CSARGQGTDTQYF.

CDR3 nucleotides: TGTGCCAGCAGCCAAGATGAGGGGGAGACCCAGTACTTC. Encoded protein: CASSQDEGETQYF. The chain links TRBV4-2 to TRBJ2-5, with D perhaps TRBD1 or TRBD2 (5 bases each). V dropped 0 bases and J dropped 5 bases, with 7 bases sitting between them. CDR1 is LGHNA, CDR2 YNFKEQ, per germline. CDR3 length equals 13 residues.

Ten or more counts support this clonotype. J is TRBJ2-3 and V is TRBV25-1; weak D call: TRBD2 (6 bases). This CDR3 is built from 16 residues. The germline V gene encodes CDR1 MGHDK and CDR2 SYGVNS. V lost 4 bases and J lost 0, with 14 bases in between. The CDR3 nucleotides read TGTGCCAGCAGTGCCCTCCGGGGGACTAGCACAGATACGCAGTATTTT. It translates to CASSALRGTSTDTQYF.

The table lists this clonotype with many counts. The chain combines TRBV14 with TRBJ1-1, with 9 bases identical to TRBD1. The CDR3 sequence is 15 residues long. J was trimmed by 0 bases and V by 4 bases; bases with no gene match: 3. From germline, CDR1 is SGHDN and CDR2 FVKESK. The CDR3 reads CASSRDRGLNTEAFF. For the CDR3, the DNA is TGTGCCAGCAGCCGAGACAGGGGGTTGAACACTGAAGCTTTCTTT.

At least ten counts were recorded for this clonotype. The chain carries TRBV5-1 and TRBJ2-7; TRBD1 aligns across 10 bases. This CDR3 spans 15 amino acids. The junction had 10 bases not matched to a gene; V was cut back by 7 bases and J by 3 bases. Germline lookup yields CDR1 SGHRS and CDR2 YFSETQ. The CDR3 protein is CASGTTGQGFYEQYF. The CDR3 region has the DNA TGCGCCAGCGGAACAACGGGACAGGGGTTCTACGAGCAGTACTTC.

This clonotype was found many times. This chain links TRBV28 with TRBJ1-1; D call uncertain. The CDR3 length is 14 residues. From germline, CDR1 is MDHEN and CDR2 SYDVKM. Deletions cut 6 bases from V and 4 bases from J, with 15 bases between. CDR3 DNA sequence: TGTGCCAGCAGCTTGCCGGGTGGTGGCACTGAAGCTTTCTTT. Its protein product is CASSLPGGGTEAFF.

This clonotype was detected ten times or more. V gene TRBV29-1 combines with J gene TRBJ2-1, with 10 bases fitting TRBD2. CDR1 is SQVTM, CDR2 ANQGSEA, per germline. CDR3 length: 14 residues. Trimming removed 2 bases from V and 4 bases from J; junction bases left unmatched: 2. DNA of the CDR3: TGCAGCGTTGAACAGCGGGGGGGGTACAATGAGCAGTTCTTC. Its translation is CSVEQRGGYNEQFF.

Comment on this clonotype: The junction does not match germline at one end; this may be a read error. The V call is TRBV16, the J call TRBJ1-1; 9 bases align to TRBD1. The CDR3 consists of 13 residues. Germline V gives CDR1 KGHSY, CDR2 FQNENV. CDR3 coding DNA: TGCGGGACAGGGCAGGGAGGGAACACTGAAGCTTTCTTT. This sequence encodes CGTGQGGNTEAFF.

This clonotype showed up many times. The CDR3 is CASSPRGPTNEKLFF. The CDR3, as DNA: TGTGCCAGCAGCCCTCGGGGCCCAACTAATGAAAAACTGTTTTTT. This rearrangement joins TRBV11-2 to TRBJ1-4, with D maybe TRBD1 (5 bases). Germline CDR1 SGHAT, CDR2 FQNNGV. The V end was cut by 5 bases, the J end by 0 bases, with 10 bases between. The CDR3 length is 15 residues.

This clonotype came up many times. The V and J genes are TRBV5-1 and TRBJ1-6; D call uncertain. V lost 2 bases to trimming and J lost 8 bases, with 14 bases between them. CDR1 SGHRS and CDR2 YFSETQ come from the germline V gene. The CDR3 length is 15 residues. Written as DNA, the CDR3 is TGCGCCAGCAGCTTAGGAGGTCGGTTGGATTCACCCCTCCACTTT. As protein: CASSLGGRLDSPLHF.

This clonotype was recorded at least ten times. This chain connects TRBV7-3 to TRBJ2-7; 9 bases fit TRBD2. CDR1 is SGHTA, CDR2 FQGTGA, per germline. This CDR3 has 13 residues. After removal of 3 bases from V and 7 bases from J, the junction contained 4 bases not matched to a gene. The CDR3 bases are TGTGCCAGCAGCTTGGGAGCGGGGGGAGAGCAGTACTTC. Its protein product is CASSLGAGGEQYF.

This clonotype occurred many times. This chain connects TRBV25-1 to TRBJ2-3; D gene unclear. The CDR3 has 10 amino acids. Germline CDR1 and CDR2: MGHDK and SYGVNS. V lost 3 bases, J lost 10 bases, and 5 bases lay in between. The CDR3 sequence: CASSDRPQYF. CDR3 nucleotide sequence: TGTGCCAGCAGTGACCGTCCGCAGTATTTT.

This clonotype appeared many times. The chain employs TRBV20-1 and TRBJ1-1; the D is unclear. The CDR3 is 16 residues long. Per the germline V gene, CDR1 is DFQATT and CDR2 is SNEGSKA (reference sequence). V was clipped by 0 bases and J by 0 bases, with 14 bases between them. CDR3 residues: CSARDRRPLLNTEAFF. CDR3 coding DNA: TGCAGTGCTAGAGATCGGCGGCCCCTATTGAACACTGAAGCTTTCTTT.

This clonotype was observed at least ten times. The chain links TRBV5-6 to TRBJ2-7, with a tentative D call TRBD1 (5 bases). The CDR3 sequence is 13 residues long. CDR1 is SGHDT, CDR2 YYEEEE, per germline. The ends were cut back, 1 base at V and 2 bases at J, with 7 bases in the middle. Here the CDR3 reads CASSLKGPYEQYF. In nucleotides, the CDR3 is TGTGCCAGCAGCTTGAAGGGGCCCTACGAGCAGTACTTC.

At least ten counts were recorded for this clonotype. V usage is TRBV7-9 and J usage is TRBJ2-2, with 8 bases that match TRBD1. CDR1 is SEHNR and CDR2 is FQNEAQ in the germline V gene (reference sequence). The CDR3 extends over 14 amino acids. The V segment lost 3 bases and the J segment 8 bases; nucleotides outside the gene matches: 5. CDR3 loop: CASSLQGAPGELFF. For the CDR3, the DNA is TGTGCCAGCAGCTTGCAGGGGGCGCCTGGGGAGCTGTTTTTT.

There are many counts of this clonotype. This rearrangement joins TRBV12-3 or TRBV12-4 to TRBJ1-1; no clear D gene. The CDR3 is 14 amino acids. V shed 6 bases and J shed 1 base, with 12 bases lying between them. The CDR3 reads CASSRGPTNTEAFF. The CDR3 DNA reads as TGTGCCAGCAGCCGCGGACCGACGAACACTGAAGCTTTCTTT.

Many counts were recorded for this clonotype. The rearrangement uses TRBV25-1 and TRBJ2-1; 9 bases are shared with TRBD1. The CDR3 covers 15 residues. Germline loops: CDR1 MGHDK, CDR2 SYGVNS. Trimming took 4 bases from V and 9 from J; bases not matched to a gene: 10. CDR3 DNA sequence: TGTGCCAGCAGTGGATGGGACAGGGATTTCAGTGAGCAGTTCTTC. Its protein is CASSGWDRDFSEQFF. Full variable domain (outside the CDR3, taken from reference TRBV25-1 and TRBJ2-1): EADIYQTPRYLVIGTGKKITLECSQTMGHDKMYWYQQDPGMELHLIHYSYGVNSTEKGDLSSESTVSRIRTEHFPLTLESARPSHTSQYLCASSGWDRDFSEQFFGPGTRLTVL.

This clonotype was seen repeatedly, ten times or more. The genes are TRBV6-6 and TRBJ2-4, with D possibly being TRBD1 or TRBD2 (5 bases each). The length of the CDR3 is 16 residues. The V and J ends lost 2 bases and 4 bases respectively, with 15 bases between them. The V gene's germline CDR1 is MNHNY and CDR2 SVGAGI (reference sequence). CDR3: CASSYSEPGRKNIQYF. The DNA for the CDR3 is TGTGCCAGCAGTTACAGCGAACCGGGACGGAAAAACATTCAGTACTTC.

This clonotype has a count of ten or more. This chain connects TRBV7-3 to TRBJ2-1; TRBD2 agrees at 7 bases. This CDR3 is 16 amino acids long. With V trimmed by 5 bases and J by 4 bases, 11 bases remained unmatched. Germline V CDR1 and CDR2: SGHTA, FQGTGA. Here the CDR3 reads CASSPHQRGPYNEQFF. As DNA, the CDR3 is TGTGCCAGCAGCCCCCACCAGCGGGGCCCATACAATGAGCAGTTCTTC.

This clonotype was seen a few times. The rearrangement joins TRBV20-1 to TRBJ1-5; D remains ambiguous. From germline, CDR1 is DFQATT and CDR2 SNEGSKA (reference sequence). The V end lost 3 bases, the J end lost 6 bases, and 12 bases lay between the germline ends. This CDR3 has 13 residues. CDR3 sequence reads: CSASGRVGQPQHF. CDR3 nucleotide sequence: TGCAGTGCTAGTGGGAGGGTGGGTCAGCCCCAGCATTTT.

At least ten counts were recorded for this clonotype. The J gene is TRBJ2-2, the V gene TRBV20-1, with D unclear. CDR1 DFQATT and CDR2 SNEGSKA come from the germline V gene (reference sequence). The V gene lost 1 base and the J gene lost 4 bases, with 19 bases spanning the gap. This CDR3 spans 17 amino acids. The CDR3 bases are TGCAGTGCTAGAGTACCGGGTGTTCGCTTAGTCACCGGGGAGCTGTTTTTT. Protein sequence: CSARVPGVRLVTGELFF.

This clonotype has a count of ten or more. The chain carries TRBV6-1 and TRBJ2-1; 10 bases line up with TRBD2. This CDR3 has 14 residues. Germline lookup yields CDR1 MNHNS and CDR2 SASEGT. V lost 4 bases and J lost 5; bases outside the gene matches: 2. Here the CDR3 reads CASSASGGHNEQFF. In nucleotides, the CDR3 is TGTGCCAGCAGTGCTAGCGGGGGTCACAATGAGCAGTTCTTC.

This clonotype was counted at least ten times. This chain joins TRBV7-2 and TRBJ1-1, with unresolved D. Germline V gene data show CDR1 as SGHTA and CDR2 as FQGNSA. Trimming removed 7 bases from V and 1 base from J, with 13 bases in between. There are 14 residues in the CDR3. CDR3 in amino acids: CASTRNSGNTEAFF. The CDR3 DNA sequence: TGTGCCAGCACCCGGAATAGCGGGAACACTGAAGCTTTCTTT.